The 10 T cell receptor beta chains given below trace back to one sample, sequenced in a study of T cell responses to AZD1222 COVID-19 vaccine. The method was immunoSEQ multiplex PCR; TCRdb's version includes in-frame clones alone and lacks a portion of them. The sample yields 54,000 or so clones, about 80% seen once. The sample in question was peripheral blood, obtained 28 days after the second AZD1222 dose. Source of these receptors: an adult who received the AZD1222 COVID-19 vaccine.

The chain links TRBV27 to TRBJ2-5; a weak D match, TRBD1 (5 bases). Germline CDR1 MNHEY, CDR2 SMNVEV (reference sequence). Between the trimmed V and J ends, which lost 1 base and 4 bases, there was a span of 16 bases. The CDR3 loop spans 16 amino acids. The CDR3 nucleotides read TGTGCCAGCAGTTTATTGCAGGGTATAACATTAGAGACCCAGTACTTC. Amino acids: CASSLLQGITLETQYF.

This chain links TRBV20-1 with TRBJ1-4; D perhaps matches TRBD1 (5 bases). This CDR3 is built from 11 residues. V was cut by 6 bases and J by 8 bases, with 10 bases left in between. Germline CDR1 DFQATT, CDR2 SNEGSKA (reference sequence). The CDR3 region is CSAGEEEKLFF. For the CDR3, the DNA is TGCAGTGCAGGGGAAGAGGAAAAACTGTTTTTT.

The table lists this clone with a few counts. The chain uses TRBV28 and TRBJ1-6; D unclear. Per the germline V gene, CDR1 is MDHEN and CDR2 is SYDVKM. Between the trimmed V and J ends, which lost 5 bases and 6 bases, there was a span of 14 bases. This CDR3 contains 15 residues. Written as DNA, the CDR3 is TGTGCCAGCAGTCCCCCCCCACCGGGTAATTCACCCCTCCACTTT. It yields the protein CASSPPPPGNSPLHF.

This chain links TRBV5-1 with TRBJ2-2, with a tentative D call TRBD1 (6 bases). Germline lookup yields CDR1 SGHRS and CDR2 YFSETQ. This CDR3 is 16 amino acids long. V gave up 4 bases and J gave up 5 bases, with 18 bases separating them. The CDR3 coding sequence is TGCGCCAGCAGCCCACTCCCAGGGGTGGAGACCGGGGAGCTGTTTTTT. Translating gives CASSPLPGVETGELFF.

The chain couples TRBV4-1 to TRBJ1-1, with 8 bases lining up with TRBD1. CDR1 and CDR2 (germline): MGHRA, YSYEKL. The ends lost 1 base at V and 1 base at J; junction bases unmatched: 11. There are 18 residues in the CDR3. CDR3 amino acids: CASSQAATGATKNTEAFF. CDR3 DNA sequence: TGCGCCAGCAGCCAAGCCGCGACAGGGGCTACAAAGAACACTGAAGCTTTCTTT.

With respect to this clone: The sample contains more than one DNA sequence encoding this CDR3. This chain joins TRBV29-1 and TRBJ1-1; D is undetermined. This CDR3 comprises 13 residues. Germline assignment: CDR1 SQVTM and CDR2 ANQGSEA. Trimming left V 1 base short and J 0 bases short, with 6 bases between. CDR3 DNA sequence: TGCAGCGTTGAAGGGGAGATGAACACTGAAGCTTTCTTT. This codes for CSVEGEMNTEAFF. Looking up the rest from reference TRBV29-1 and TRBJ1-1 gives the full variable domain: SAVISQKPSRDICQRGTSLTIQCQVDSQVTMMFWYRQQPGQSLTLIATANQGSEATYESGFVIDKFPISRPNLTFSTLTVSNMSPEDSSIYLCSVEGEMNTEAFFGQGTRLTVV.

V and J are TRBV5-1 and TRBJ2-5, with 8 bases that match TRBD2. The trim removed 0 bases at V and 4 bases at J, leaving 2 bases unmatched. The CDR3 is 14 residues long. Germline V gives CDR1 SGHRS, CDR2 YFSETQ. CDR3 sequence reads: CASSLAGGRETQYF. The CDR3 DNA sequence: TGCGCCAGCAGCTTGGCGGGGGGGCGAGAGACCCAGTACTTC.

The chain has TRBV7-8 and TRBJ2-7; D is possibly TRBD1 (6 bases). Germline lookup yields CDR1 SGHVS and CDR2 FQNEAQ. Trimming shortened V by 5 bases and J by 3 bases, and 14 bases separated the two germline ends. This CDR3 contains 14 residues. In DNA form, the CDR3 reads TGTGCCAGCAGCCCAGGACAGTTCCTCTACGAGCAGTACGTC. This codes for CASSPGQFLYEQYV.

V is TRBV5-6 and J is TRBJ1-5; unclear D gene. Per germline, CDR1 SGHDT and CDR2 YYEEEE. This CDR3 comprises 13 residues. Deletions cut 0 bases from V and 5 bases from J, with 6 bases between. CDR3 amino acids: CASSLAEDQPQHF. DNA of the CDR3: TGTGCCAGCAGCTTGGCTGAGGATCAGCCCCAGCATTTT.

The table lists this clone with a few counts. This chain joins TRBV4-1 and TRBJ1-1; tentatively, D is TRBD1 (6 bases). The CDR3 totals 17 residues. V was cut by 0 bases and J by 0 bases, with 14 bases left in between. The V gene's germline CDR1 is MGHRA and CDR2 YSYEKL. CDR3 in amino acids: CASSQEQGTHLNTEAFF. The CDR3 coding sequence is TGCGCCAGCAGCCAAGAACAGGGTACGCATCTGAACACTGAAGCTTTCTTT.